The clone carrying this T cell receptor beta chain has a handful of counts. Template switching by 5'RACE produced TCR cDNA, adding a universal primer site and UMIs. TCRdb passed the 5' RACE reads through MiXCR, listing each CDR3 protein once. The table has 250,000 to 350,000 distinct CDR3 sequences, under 9% seen once. Trimming removed 4 bases at V and 5 bases at J, with 8 bases between. CDR3 length: 13 amino acids. Germline V gene sequence: CDR1 LNHDA, CDR2 SQIVND (reference sequence). The record originates from a study of T cells after yellow fever vaccination. This clonotype was obtained from a man aged 18 to 30 who received the YFV17D yellow fever vaccine. The starting material was CD4+ T cells sorted from PBMCs, obtained 5 days after the yellow fever booster vaccination. The gene calls are TRBV19 and TRBJ2-2; D gene unclear. CDR3 nucleotides: TGTGCCAGTAGTAATCTGGGAACCGGGGAGCTGTTTTTT. Protein: CASSNLGTGELFF.